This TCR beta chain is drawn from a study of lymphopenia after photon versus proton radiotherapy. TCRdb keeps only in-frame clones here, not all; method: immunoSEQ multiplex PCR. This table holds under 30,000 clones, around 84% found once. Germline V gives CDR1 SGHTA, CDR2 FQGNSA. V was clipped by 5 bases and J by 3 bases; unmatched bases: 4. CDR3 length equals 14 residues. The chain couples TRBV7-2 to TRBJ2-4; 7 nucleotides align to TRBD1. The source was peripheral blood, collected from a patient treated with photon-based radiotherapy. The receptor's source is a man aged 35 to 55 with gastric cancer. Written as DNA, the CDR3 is TGTGCCAGCAGCACGGACAGGTTCAAAAACATTCAGTACTTC. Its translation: CASSTDRFKNIQYF. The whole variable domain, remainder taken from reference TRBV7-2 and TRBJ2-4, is GAGVSQSPSNKVTEKGKDVELRCDPISGHTALYWYRQSLGQGLEFLIYFQGNSAPDKSGLPSDRFSAERTGGSVSTLTIQRTQQEDSAVYLCASSTDRFKNIQYFGAGTRLSVL.